This T cell receptor beta chain was sequenced during a study of long-term antiretroviral therapy in people with HIV. This CDR3 is built from 14 residues. Germline assignment: CDR1 SGHRS and CDR2 YFSETQ. Trimming pared 1 base from V and 1 base from J, leaving 8 bases between. The assay used was immunoSEQ (version v3.0), run at survey level. Profiling relied on immunoSEQ multiplex PCR, and the TCRdb table lists in-frame clones only, not all of them. The table lists under 20,000 clones, 75% to 95% of them singletons. The sequence derives from a man over 45 with HIV. The J gene is TRBJ1-1, the V gene TRBV5-1; D gene unclear. Here the sequenced sample was unsorted PBMCs, taken 3 years after starting antiretroviral therapy. The CDR3 reads CASSLNSANTEAFF. Written as DNA, the CDR3 is TGCGCCAGCAGCTTGAACAGCGCGAACACTGAAGCTTTCTTT. The full variable domain, in which reference TRBV5-1 and TRBJ1-1 provide the parts outside the CDR3, is KAGVTQTPRYLIKTRGQQVTLSCSPISGHRSVSWYQQTPGQGLQFLFEYFSETQRNKGNFPGRFSGRQFSNSRSEMNVSTLELGDSALYLCASSLNSANTEAFFGQGTRLTVV.